This TCR beta chain was found in a study of spatial heterogeneity in lung cancer. Overall study context: Alpha-chain sequences were consistently detected in smaller numbers than beta-chain sequences.

Carried by each TCR cDNA molecule was a unique molecular identifier. TCRdb called the 5' RACE reads again in MiXCR, with one record for every CDR3 protein. The repertoire includes 90,000 to 95,000 distinct CDR3 sequences, 12% of them detected once, and 35% to 45% sits in the top ten. Trimming pared 2 bases from V and 0 bases from J, leaving 10 bases between. CDR3 length: 16 residues. This clonotype was counted only a few times. Its target is not known. Time point specified: sample taken at primary tumor resection. Material for sequencing was whole RNA from tumor, nontumor lung or frozen PBMC, left unsorted. General study findings and limits: More often at tumor resection than at routine follow-up, ubiquitous expanded tumor TCRs were detected in the blood.

This TCR came from a male donor with early-stage non-small cell lung cancer. The chain employs TRBV12-3 or TRBV12-4 and TRBJ2-2, with D tentatively TRBD2 (5 bases). The source material was PBMCs, sampled at surgery. CDR3 amino acids: CASSLFAGTNTGELFF. For the CDR3, the DNA is TGTGCCAGCAGTTTATTTGCCGGGACGAACACCGGGGAGCTGTTTTTT.